A single sample is the source of the 24 T cell receptor beta chains below, sequenced in a study of identical twins. Using its own MiXCR run on the 5' RACE reads, TCRdb lists one record per CDR3 protein. The table includes a few hundred thousand distinct CDR3 sequences, about 8.3% detected once. These same data were also listed under a study on yellow fever vaccine responses in identical twins.

The material sequenced was CD8+ T cells sorted from blood. These receptors were collected from a woman younger than 35 in good health.

This clonotype was seen at least ten times. The gene calls are TRBV29-1 and TRBJ2-5, with D possibly matching TRBD1 (6 bases). The CDR3 length is 15 residues. CDR1 is SQVTM, CDR2 ANQGSEA, per germline. Trimming left V 6 bases short and J 2 bases short, with 19 bases between. CDR3 DNA: TGCAGCGTAGACTTTGGCAGGGGACGACAAGAGACCCAGTACTTC. It specifies CSVDFGRGRQETQYF. Full variable domain (rest looked up from reference TRBV29-1 and TRBJ2-5): SAVISQKPSRDICQRGTSLTIQCQVDSQVTMMFWYRQQPGQSLTLIATANQGSEATYESGFVIDKFPISRPNLTFSTLTVSNMSPEDSSIYLCSVDFGRGRQETQYFGPGTRLLVL.

This clonotype was counted only a few times. The rearrangement uses TRBV4-1 and TRBJ1-5; tentative D call: TRBD1 (5 bases). Trimming cost V 0 bases and J 6 bases, with 12 bases left between them. Germline V gene lookup returns CDR1 MGHRA and CDR2 YSYEKL. CDR3 length equals 15 residues. CDR3 in DNA: TGCGCCAGCAGCCAAGATCGGGGGTCGGGTCAGCCCCAGCATTTT. Amino acids: CASSQDRGSGQPQHF.

The rearrangement joins TRBV7-9 to TRBJ2-4; 12 positions match TRBD2. There are 15 residues in the CDR3. Losses at the gene ends were 5 bases for V and 6 bases for J; bases not matched to a gene: 5. The germline gives CDR1 SEHNR, CDR2 FQNEAQ (reference sequence). CDR3 nucleotides: TGTGCCAGCAGCGCCCCACTAGCGGGGGGAAACATTCAGTACTTC. Its protein is CASSAPLAGGNIQYF.

CDR3 bases: TGTGCCAGCAGTTTATCTTCAGGGGGACTAGCCTTAAATGAGCAGTTCTTC. This sequence encodes CASSLSSGGLALNEQFF. The chain recombines TRBV27 with TRBJ2-1; 9 bases agree with TRBD2. CDR1 and CDR2 (germline): MNHEY, SMNVEV (reference sequence). This CDR3 spans 17 amino acids. With V trimmed by 0 bases and J by 7 bases, 10 bases remained unmatched.

Concerning this clonotype itself: A much larger clone is a single base away; this may be a read error. The J gene is TRBJ2-1, the V gene TRBV5-5; D is perhaps TRBD1 or TRBD2 (5 bases each). V dropped 2 bases and J dropped 7 bases, with 16 bases sitting between them. Germline V gene lookup returns CDR1 SGHKS and CDR2 YYEKEE (reference sequence). This CDR3 spans 15 amino acids. The CDR3 DNA is TGTGCCAGCAGCTTTGACCGGGGCTGGACTAATGAGCAGTTCTTC. This codes for CASSFDRGWTNEQFF.

This clonotype was counted only a few times. The genes are TRBV4-2 and TRBJ1-1; D ambiguous. V gave up 8 bases and J gave up 1 base, with 11 bases separating them. From germline, CDR1 is LGHNA and CDR2 YNFKEQ. The length of the CDR3 is 13 residues. The chain's CDR3 is CASAPTANTEAFF. The CDR3 DNA is TGTGCCAGCGCCCCGACGGCGAACACTGAAGCTTTCTTT.

This clonotype showed up many times. The J gene is TRBJ2-3, the V gene TRBV12-3 or TRBV12-4; D is ambiguous. CDR3 length equals 12 residues. Trimming stripped 6 bases from V and 2 bases from J, with 6 bases between. CDR3 residues: CASSDFTDTQYF. The CDR3, as DNA: TGTGCCAGCAGCGACTTCACAGATACGCAGTATTTT.

The sample holds many counts of this clonotype. CDR3 sequence reads: CASSSNNEKLFF. The CDR3 DNA follows: TGTGCCAGCAGCTCCAATAATGAAAAACTGTTTTTT. The genes are TRBV7-9 and TRBJ1-4; D is ambiguous. CDR3 length: 12 residues. Germline V lookup: CDR1 SEHNR, CDR2 FQNEAQ (reference sequence). V dropped 4 bases and J dropped 4 bases, with 4 bases sitting between them.

This clonotype came up a few times. DNA for the CDR3: TGTGCCAGCAGCCTAGGGGGGCAAGAGACCCAGTACTTC. Residues: CASSLGGQETQYF. This chain uses TRBV9 with TRBJ2-5; D is perhaps TRBD1 or TRBD2 (6 bases each). CDR1 and CDR2 from the germline V gene are SGDLS and YYNGEE. This CDR3 spans 13 amino acids. V was cut by 4 bases and J by 2 bases, with 9 bases left in between.

This clonotype was seen at least ten times. The rearrangement links TRBV6-5 to TRBJ2-7, with D uncertain. The CDR3 loop spans 14 amino acids. Trimming stripped 0 bases from V and 3 bases from J, with 9 bases between. The germline gives CDR1 MNHEY, CDR2 SVGAGI. In DNA, the CDR3 is TGTGCCAGCAGTTACTCGACCGCCTTCTACGAGCAGTACTTC. Encoded protein: CASSYSTAFYEQYF.

This clonotype was found many times. The V and J genes are TRBV4-1 and TRBJ1-1; 7 bases fit TRBD1. Germline V CDR1 and CDR2: MGHRA, YSYEKL. This CDR3 region has 17 residues. V dropped 0 bases and J dropped 4; count of bases not matched to a gene: 11. CDR3 sequence (DNA): TGCGCCAGCAGCCAAGATCCGACAGGGAGCGGATTCACTGAAGCTTTCTTT. Translating gives CASSQDPTGSGFTEAFF.

This clonotype was recorded a few times. The chain combines TRBV3-1 with TRBJ2-1; TRBD2 aligns across 10 bases. CDR3 size: 15 residues. Looked up from germline, CDR1 is LGHDT and CDR2 is YNNKEL (reference sequence). Germline trimming cut 3 bases from V and 9 bases from J; bases unmatched to any gene: 8. CDR3 DNA sequence: TGTGCCAGCAGCCACCCGGGACTAGCGACCGGTGAGCAGTTCTTC. Encoded protein: CASSHPGLATGEQFF.

This clonotype has ten or more counts. The CDR3 nucleotides are TGCAGCGTCGTGGCAGGGGGCTACTACAATGAGCAGTTCTTC. This sequence encodes CSVVAGGYYNEQFF. The chain joins TRBV29-1 to TRBJ2-1; 8 positions agree with TRBD1. V gave up 6 bases and J gave up 3 bases; unmatched junction bases: 7. Germline V lookup: CDR1 SQVTM, CDR2 ANQGSEA. This CDR3 has 14 amino acids.

This clonotype has more than one count but fewer than ten. The chain employs TRBV7-9 and TRBJ1-1; D is undetermined. Trimming shortened V by 2 bases and J by 0 bases, and 10 bases separated the two germline ends. The CDR3 spans 15 residues. Germline V CDR1 and CDR2: SEHNR, FQNEAQ (reference sequence). CDR3 nucleotides: TGTGCCAGCAGCTTAATCCGGGAGTTGAACACTGAAGCTTTCTTT. Translation: CASSLIRELNTEAFF.

This clonotype came up a few times. J is TRBJ2-3 and V is TRBV6-2 or TRBV6-3; a possible D gene is TRBD2 (6 bases). CDR3 length: 14 residues. Trimming left V 7 bases short and J 3 bases short, with 14 bases between. The germline V gene encodes CDR1 MNHEY and CDR2 SVGEGT. The DNA of the CDR3 is TGTGCCAGCATCCGCGGAGGGAGGACAGATACGCAGTATTTT. It codes for CASIRGGRTDTQYF.

This rearrangement joins TRBV15 to TRBJ2-3; D unresolved. This CDR3 has 15 amino acids. The germline V gene has CDR1 LNHNV and CDR2 YYDKDF (reference sequence). V lost 1 base and J lost 0, with 8 bases in between. This CDR3 is CATSRGVDSTDTQYF. The CDR3 DNA is TGTGCCACCAGCAGAGGAGTGGACAGCACAGATACGCAGTATTTT.

CDR3 sequence reads: CASSDRAGEHNEQFF. The CDR3 bases are TGTGCCAGCAGTGACCGAGCGGGGGAACACAATGAGCAGTTCTTC. The gene calls are TRBV6-4 and TRBJ2-1; TRBD2 agrees at 8 bases. Trimming removed 2 bases from V and 5 bases from J; junction bases left unmatched: 5. Looked up from germline, CDR1 is MRHNA and CDR2 is SNTAGT. The CDR3 spans 15 residues.

This clonotype has a handful of counts. The genes are TRBV7-9 and TRBJ2-7; D not certain. Trimming left V 4 bases short and J 0 bases short, with 10 bases between. From germline, CDR1 is SEHNR and CDR2 FQNEAQ (reference sequence). The CDR3 has 14 amino acids. CDR3 bases: TGTGCCAGCAGCTCAGGCAGTAGCTCCTACGAGCAGTACTTC. Its protein product is CASSSGSSSYEQYF.

This clonotype was counted at least ten times. The chain links TRBV12-3 or TRBV12-4 to TRBJ2-7; 10 bases map to TRBD2. The CDR3 runs 14 residues. J gave up 3 bases and V 5 bases, and 4 bases lay outside the gene matches. The CDR3 nucleotides read TGTGCCAGCAGTATTAGCGGGAGGTACTACGAGCAGTACTTC. Amino acid sequence: CASSISGRYYEQYF.

This clonotype was seen a few times. The chain combines TRBV6-2 or TRBV6-3 with TRBJ2-7; 7 nucleotides match TRBD1. The CDR3 extends over 14 amino acids. CDR1 and CDR2 from the germline V gene are MNHEY and SVGEGT. Germline trimming cut 6 bases from V and 5 bases from J; bases unmatched to any gene: 10. CDR3 nucleotide sequence: TGTGCCAGCAGCTCCGACAGGGACGGGGACGAGCAGTACTTC. Translated: CASSSDRDGDEQYF.

The chain is built from TRBV7-6 and TRBJ2-7; TRBD2 agrees at 9 bases. The CDR3 covers 15 residues. The junction had 8 bases not matched to a gene; V was cut back by 8 bases and J by 0 bases. Germline CDR1 and CDR2: SGHVS and FNYEAQ. The DNA for the CDR3 is TGTGCCAGCGGACAGACTAGCGGAACCTCCTACGAGCAGTACTTC. As protein: CASGQTSGTSYEQYF.

This clonotype was seen many times. J is TRBJ2-1 and V is TRBV20-1; no firm D call. CDR1 is DFQATT and CDR2 is SNEGSKA in the germline V gene (reference sequence). The CDR3 is made up of 12 amino acids. The ends were cut back, 4 bases at V and 7 bases at J, with 11 bases in the middle. DNA of the CDR3: TGCAGTGCTACTCCAGTTTGGAATGAGCAGTTCTTC. This gives the protein CSATPVWNEQFF.

This clonotype was detected only a few times. In DNA form, the CDR3 reads TGCAGTGCTCCCGAGGGGGACAGGGGGTACAATGAGCAGTTCTTC. This sequence encodes CSAPEGDRGYNEQFF. The rearrangement links TRBV20-1 to TRBJ2-1, with 11 bases fitting TRBD1. This CDR3 spans 15 amino acids. Germline loops: CDR1 DFQATT, CDR2 SNEGSKA (reference sequence). The ends lost 5 bases at V and 4 bases at J; junction bases unmatched: 7.

There are many counts of this clonotype. The chain joins TRBV4-2 to TRBJ2-3; D call uncertain. The CDR3 is made up of 14 amino acids. CDR1 and CDR2 (germline): LGHNA, YNFKEQ. V lost 6 bases to trimming and J lost 0 bases, with 10 bases between them. In DNA, the CDR3 is TGTGCCAGCAGTGGACGAACTAGCACAGATACGCAGTATTTT. It encodes CASSGRTSTDTQYF.